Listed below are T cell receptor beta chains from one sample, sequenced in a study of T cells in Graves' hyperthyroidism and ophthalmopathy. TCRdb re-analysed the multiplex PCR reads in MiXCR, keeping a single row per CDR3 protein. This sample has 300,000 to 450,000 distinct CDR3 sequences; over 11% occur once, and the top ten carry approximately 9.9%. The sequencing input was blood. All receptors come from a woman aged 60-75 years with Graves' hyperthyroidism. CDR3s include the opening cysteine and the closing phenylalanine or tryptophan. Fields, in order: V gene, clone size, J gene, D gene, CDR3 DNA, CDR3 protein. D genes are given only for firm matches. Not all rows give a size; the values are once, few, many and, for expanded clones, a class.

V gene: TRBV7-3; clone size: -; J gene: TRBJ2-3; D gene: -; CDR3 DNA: TGTGCCAGCAGCTTAACGGTCCGGGGGCCAGATACGCAGTATTTT; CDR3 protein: CASSLTVRGPDTQYF
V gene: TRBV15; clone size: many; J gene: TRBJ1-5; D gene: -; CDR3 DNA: TGTGCCACCAGCAGAATCGATAAGTTGGCCAATCAGCCCCAGCATTTT; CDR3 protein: CATSRIDKLANQPQHF
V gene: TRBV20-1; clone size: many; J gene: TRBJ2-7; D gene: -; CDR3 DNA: TGCAGTGCTAGACCAAACTTAGGCCGCTACGAGCAGTACTTC; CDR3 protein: CSARPNLGRYEQYF
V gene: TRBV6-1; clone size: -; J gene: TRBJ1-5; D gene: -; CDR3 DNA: TGTGCCAGCAGAGACGGACCCTACACAGATACGCAGCATTTT; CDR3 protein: CASRDGPYTDTQHF
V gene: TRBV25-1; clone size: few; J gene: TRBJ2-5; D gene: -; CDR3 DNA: TGTGCCAGCAGAGAATACAGGGGAGGAGAGACCCAGTACTTC; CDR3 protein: CASREYRGGETQYF
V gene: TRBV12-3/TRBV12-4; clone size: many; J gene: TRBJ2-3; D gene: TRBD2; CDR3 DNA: TGTGCCAGCAGTTTATCCCGGACTAGCAGGTTCAGCCACTTTTTCCGCCCGCTCACAGATACGCAGTATTTT; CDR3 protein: CASSLSRTSRFSHFFRPLTDTQYF
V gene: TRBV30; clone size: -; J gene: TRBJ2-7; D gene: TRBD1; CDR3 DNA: TGTGCCGGACAGGAGTATTACGAGCAGTACTTC; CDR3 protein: CAGQEYYEQYF
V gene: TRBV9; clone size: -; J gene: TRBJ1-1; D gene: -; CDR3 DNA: TGTGCCAGCAGCGCCTTCCGTGGCTCGGGGGGCACTGAAGCTTTCTTT; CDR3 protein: CASSAFRGSGGTEAFF
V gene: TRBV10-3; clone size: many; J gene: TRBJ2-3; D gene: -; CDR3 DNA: TGTGCCATCAAGGGAGACATGGGGGCCGGCACAGATACGCAGTATTTT; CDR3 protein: CAIKGDMGAGTDTQYF
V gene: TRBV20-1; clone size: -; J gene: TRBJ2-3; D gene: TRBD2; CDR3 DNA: TGCAGTGCCGGAGGGGCGGGAGGTTTCACAGATACGCAGTATTTT; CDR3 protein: CSAGGAGGFTDTQYF
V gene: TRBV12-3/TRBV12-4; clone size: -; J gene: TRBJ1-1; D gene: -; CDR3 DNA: TGTGCCAGCAAGTTAACAGCCCCCTTAGCTTTCTTT; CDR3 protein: CASKLTAPLAFF
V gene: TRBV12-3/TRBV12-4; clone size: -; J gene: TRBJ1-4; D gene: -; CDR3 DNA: TGTGCCAGCAGCCGGGACACCGCAACTAATGAAAAACTGTTTTTT; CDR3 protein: CASSRDTATNEKLFF
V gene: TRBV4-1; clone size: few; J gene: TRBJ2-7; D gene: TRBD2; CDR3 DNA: TGCGCCAGCAGCCAAGGGTCTAGCGGCTACGAGCAGTACTTC; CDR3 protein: CASSQGSSGYEQYF
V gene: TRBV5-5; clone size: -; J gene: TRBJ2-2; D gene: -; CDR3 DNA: TGTGCCAGCAGCTTGCCATCGGCAGGGGTCACCGGGGAGCTGTTTTTT; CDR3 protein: CASSLPSAGVTGELFF
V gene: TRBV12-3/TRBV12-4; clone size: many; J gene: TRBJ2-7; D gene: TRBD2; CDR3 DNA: TGTGCCAGCAGTTTTAAGCGGGGGAACTACGAGCAGTACTTC; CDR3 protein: CASSFKRGNYEQYF
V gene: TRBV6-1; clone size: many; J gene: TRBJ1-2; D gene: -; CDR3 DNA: TGTGCCAGCAGTGAAGCGGGTTCGGCAGGGGCTGGCTACACCTTC; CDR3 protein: CASSEAGSAGAGYTF
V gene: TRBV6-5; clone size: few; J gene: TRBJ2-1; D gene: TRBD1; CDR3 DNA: TGTGCCAGCAGTTACTCGATTGAAGGGGGCGGTATCGATGAGCAGTTCTTC; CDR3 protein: CASSYSIEGGGIDEQFF
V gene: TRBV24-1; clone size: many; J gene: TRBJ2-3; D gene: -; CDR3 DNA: TGTGCCACCAGTGATTTGCCCGGGGCTAGCACAGATACGCAGTATTTT; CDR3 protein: CATSDLPGASTDTQYF
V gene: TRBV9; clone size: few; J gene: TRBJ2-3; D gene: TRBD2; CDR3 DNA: TGTGCCAGCAGGAGGGATCTAGCGGGAGGAACAGATACGCAGTATTTT; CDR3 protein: CASRRDLAGGTDTQYF
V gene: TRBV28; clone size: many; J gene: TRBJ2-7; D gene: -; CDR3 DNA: TGTGCCAGCAGTCCCAAGCCCTGGGGAGGCGAGCAGTACTTC; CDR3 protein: CASSPKPWGGEQYF
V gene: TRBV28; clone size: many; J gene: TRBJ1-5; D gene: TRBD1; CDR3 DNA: TGTGCCAGCACCCCGGGGCCGGGACAGATGTTGAGCAATCAGCCCCAGCATTTT; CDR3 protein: CASTPGPGQMLSNQPQHF
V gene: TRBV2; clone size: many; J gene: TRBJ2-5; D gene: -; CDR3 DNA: TGTGCCAGCAGTGAAGATGGGGGTGGGCAAGAGACCCAGTACTTC; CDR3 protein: CASSEDGGGQETQYF
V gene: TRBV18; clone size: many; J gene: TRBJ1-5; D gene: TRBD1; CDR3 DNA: TGTGCCAGCTCTTTGGGACAGCAAAATCAGCCCCAGCATTTT; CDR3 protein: CASSLGQQNQPQHF
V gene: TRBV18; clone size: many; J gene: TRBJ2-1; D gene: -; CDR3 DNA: TGTGCCAGCTCAGCCAGGGGCACTTACAATGAGCAGTTCTTC; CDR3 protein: CASSARGTYNEQFF
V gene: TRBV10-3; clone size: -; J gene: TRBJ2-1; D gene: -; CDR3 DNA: TGTGCCATCAGTGACAGGACCTCCTACGAGCAGTTCTTC; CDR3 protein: CAISDRTSYEQFF
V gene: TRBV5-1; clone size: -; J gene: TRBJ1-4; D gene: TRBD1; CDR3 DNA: TGCGCCAGCAGCTGGGGCGACAGGGGTATTAATGAAAAACTGTTTTTT; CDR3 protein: CASSWGDRGINEKLFF
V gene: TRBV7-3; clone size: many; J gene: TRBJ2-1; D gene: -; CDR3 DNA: TGTGCCAGCAGCGGACGGTCGGGAGTAGGAAATGAGCAGTTCTTC; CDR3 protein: CASSGRSGVGNEQFF
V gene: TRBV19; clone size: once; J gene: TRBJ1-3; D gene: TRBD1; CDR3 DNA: TGTGCCAGTGACCGGACAGGCGATCTTGGAAACACCATATATTTT; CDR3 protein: CASDRTGDLGNTIYF
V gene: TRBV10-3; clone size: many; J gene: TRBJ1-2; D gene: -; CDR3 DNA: TGTGCCATCAGTGAGCGGGGTGGTGGTGATGGCTACACCTTC; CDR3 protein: CAISERGGGDGYTF
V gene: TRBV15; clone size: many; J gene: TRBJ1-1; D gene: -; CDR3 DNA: TGTGCCACCAGCAGAGATTGGTGGCCAGGCATGAACACTGAAGCTTTCTTT; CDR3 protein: CATSRDWWPGMNTEAFF
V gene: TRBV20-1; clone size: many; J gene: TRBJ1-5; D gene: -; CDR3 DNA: TGCAGTGCTAGAGAGGGTACAGCTCAGCCCCAGCATTTT; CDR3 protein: CSAREGTAQPQHF
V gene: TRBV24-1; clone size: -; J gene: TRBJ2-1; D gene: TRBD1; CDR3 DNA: TGTGCCACCAGTGTCACTTACAGGGGGAGCTCCTACAATGAGCAGTTCTTC; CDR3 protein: CATSVTYRGSSYNEQFF
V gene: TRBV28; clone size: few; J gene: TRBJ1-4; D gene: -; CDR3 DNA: TGTGCCAGCAGTTTACCCGGACTGTCAACTAATGAAAAACTGTTTTTT; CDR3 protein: CASSLPGLSTNEKLFF
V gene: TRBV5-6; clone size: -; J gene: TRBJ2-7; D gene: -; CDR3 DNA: TGTGCCAGCAGCCCCTCGGACCGCGCACCCTACGAGCAGTACTTC; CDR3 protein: CASSPSDRAPYEQYF
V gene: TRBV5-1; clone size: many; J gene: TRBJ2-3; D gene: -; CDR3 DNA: TGCGCCAGCAGCTTGGGACTAGACACAGATACGCAGTATTTT; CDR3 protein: CASSLGLDTDTQYF
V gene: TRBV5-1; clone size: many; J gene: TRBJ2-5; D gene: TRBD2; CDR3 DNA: TGCGCCAGCAGCTTGGATAGACTAGCCCCGGAGACCCAGTACTTC; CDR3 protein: CASSLDRLAPETQYF
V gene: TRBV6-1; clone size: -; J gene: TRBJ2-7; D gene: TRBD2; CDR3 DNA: TGTGCCAGCAGCCAAGATGGAGCGGGAGGGTACGAGCAGTACTTC; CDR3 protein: CASSQDGAGGYEQYF
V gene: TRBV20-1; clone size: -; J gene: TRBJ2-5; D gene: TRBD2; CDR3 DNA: TGCAGTGCTCAGGGACTAGCGGGAGAATACCAAGAGACCCAGTACTTC; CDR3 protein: CSAQGLAGEYQETQYF
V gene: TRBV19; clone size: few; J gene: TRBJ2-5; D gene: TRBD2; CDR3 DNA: TGTGCCAGTAGTATAGAGGGGACTAGCGCAGAGACCCAGTACTTC; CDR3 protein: CASSIEGTSAETQYF